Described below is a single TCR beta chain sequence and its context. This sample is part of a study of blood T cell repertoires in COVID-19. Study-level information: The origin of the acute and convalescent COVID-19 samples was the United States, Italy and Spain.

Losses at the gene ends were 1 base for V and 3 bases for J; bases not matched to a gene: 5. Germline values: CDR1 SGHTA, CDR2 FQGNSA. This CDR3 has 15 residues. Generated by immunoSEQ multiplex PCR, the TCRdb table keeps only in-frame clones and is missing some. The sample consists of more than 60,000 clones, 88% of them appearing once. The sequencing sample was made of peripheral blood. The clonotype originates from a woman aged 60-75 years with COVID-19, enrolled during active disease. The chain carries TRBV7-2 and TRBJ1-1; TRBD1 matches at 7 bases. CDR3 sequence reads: CASSLETGRYTEAFF. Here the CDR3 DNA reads TGTGCCAGCAGCTTAGAGACAGGGAGGTACACTGAAGCTTTCTTT.